These 5 T cell receptor beta chains originate from one sample sequenced in a study of cytomegalovirus exposure and HLA in healthy donors. Clones were read by immunoSEQ multiplex PCR, and TCRdb kept only the in-frame ones, dropping some. The sample shows under 350,000 clones, about 86% of them seen only once. Sample: PBMCs. The receptors originated from a woman between 18 and 30 years old in good health and CMV-seronegative.

A single count supports this clone. V and J are TRBV4-1 and TRBJ1-2, with D tentatively TRBD1 (6 bases). V lost 4 bases and J 2 bases, leaving 14 bases between the germline ends. The CDR3 covers 15 residues. Looked up from germline, CDR1 is MGHRA and CDR2 is YSYEKL. Here the CDR3 DNA reads TGCGCCAGCAGCCCAAGAACAGGGTCGAACTATGGCTACACCTTC. As protein: CASSPRTGSNYGYTF.

The CDR3, as DNA: TGTGCCAGTAGTATACAGGGACAGGCTTCCTACGAGCAGTACTTC. Its protein is CASSIQGQASYEQYF. The chain is built from TRBV19 and TRBJ2-7; 8 nucleotides line up with TRBD1. CDR1 and CDR2 (germline): LNHDA, SQIVND (reference sequence). V lost 2 bases, J lost 1 base, and 4 bases stayed unmatched. CDR3 size: 15 residues.

The rearrangement joins TRBV30 to TRBJ1-1; TRBD1 is a possible D gene (5 bases). The CDR3 totals 17 residues. CDR1 is GTSNPN and CDR2 is SVGIG in the germline V gene (reference sequence). V lost 3 bases and J lost 5, with 25 bases in between. The CDR3 loop reads CAWSAGGSGRGRTEAFF. The CDR3 nucleotides are TGTGCCTGGAGCGCTGGTGGTTCGGGACGGGGGAGGACTGAAGCTTTCTTT.

The chain joins TRBV9 to TRBJ2-2, with 8 positions matching TRBD1. Unmatched junction bases numbered 8, after V lost 2 bases and J lost 5 bases. This CDR3 spans 16 amino acids. Germline loops: CDR1 SGDLS, CDR2 YYNGEE. The CDR3 DNA reads TGTGCCAGCAGCGTGAGGACAGGGAAGGGGACCGGGGAGCTGTTTTTT. Protein product: CASSVRTGKGTGELFF.

This chain links TRBV29-1 with TRBJ1-2; a weak D match, TRBD1 (6 bases). Trimming cost V 6 bases and J 4 bases, with 18 bases left between them. This CDR3 contains 14 residues. Germline V gives CDR1 SQVTM, CDR2 ANQGSEA. The CDR3 bases are TGCAGCGTCAAAAGGCAGGGGCTGGGCTATGGCTACACCTTC. Protein sequence: CSVKRQGLGYGYTF. Looking up the rest from reference TRBV29-1 and TRBJ1-2 gives the full variable domain: SAVISQKPSRDICQRGTSLTIQCQVDSQVTMMFWYRQQPGQSLTLIATANQGSEATYESGFVIDKFPISRPNLTFSTLTVSNMSPEDSSIYLCSVKRQGLGYGYTFGSGTRLTVV.